Listed here are 32 T cell receptor beta chains from one sample, sequenced in a study of vaccination effects on CD4 cells after COVID-19. Here immunoSEQ multiplex PCR was the method, and the copy in TCRdb shows in-frame clones only, minus some. The profile shows over 80,000 clones, 60% to 80% of them singletons. Their antigen targets remain unknown. Before sequencing, viral peptide pools were used by the ViraFEST assay to expand antigen-specific CD4+ T cells. The culture ran for roughly ten days before CD4+ T cells were isolated. Either the mRNA-1273 or the BNT162b2 vaccine was given to participants as two doses. The sample consisted of CD4+ T cells from PBMCs cultured with HCoV-OC43 spike peptides, taken after COVID-19 vaccination. Stated subset: HCoV-OC43 spike overlapping peptide pool stimulation. Receptors were obtained from a human donor who received a COVID-19 vaccine.

The V and J genes are TRBV6-5 and TRBJ2-2, with D uncertain. The CDR3 sequence is 13 residues long. Trimming pared 5 bases from V and 7 bases from J, leaving 11 bases between. Germline CDR1 and CDR2: MNHEY and SVGAGI. CDR3 sequence (DNA): TGTGCCAGCAGTCCCGGACGGAACGGGGAGCTGTTTTTT. Amino acid sequence: CASSPGRNGELFF.

The chain carries TRBV5-1 and TRBJ2-4; D is perhaps TRBD1 (6 bases). There are 13 residues in the CDR3. CDR1 and CDR2 from the germline V gene are SGHRS and YFSETQ. The V end lost 0 bases, the J end lost 8 bases, and 9 bases lay between the germline ends. Here the CDR3 DNA reads TGCGCCAGCAGCTTGGACAGGGTGGACATTCAGTACTTC. Residues: CASSLDRVDIQYF.

The J gene is TRBJ2-3, the V gene TRBV19, with 8 bases aligning to TRBD2. Germline V gene sequence: CDR1 LNHDA, CDR2 SQIVND (reference sequence). The V gene end was trimmed by 3 bases and the J gene end by 2 bases; junction bases not matched to a gene: 10. The CDR3 spans 17 residues. CDR3 sequence reads: CASSMGSGTRTTDTQYF. Written as DNA, the CDR3 is TGTGCCAGTAGTATGGGTTCCGGGACTAGGACCACAGATACGCAGTATTTT. Full variable domain (remainder filled in from reference TRBV19 and TRBJ2-3): DGGITQSPKYLFRKEGQNVTLSCEQNLNHDAMYWYRQDPGQGLRLIYYSQIVNDFQKGDIAEGYSVSREKKESFPLTVTSAQKNPTAFYLCASSMGSGTRTTDTQYFGPGTRLTVL.

The chain couples TRBV5-1 to TRBJ1-2, with D hard to call. V lost 0 bases and J lost 1, with 10 bases in between. The CDR3 is 15 amino acids. Germline V gene lookup returns CDR1 SGHRS and CDR2 YFSETQ. Written as DNA, the CDR3 is TGCGCCAGCAGCTTGGGTTCAGTACTTAACTATGGCTACACCTTC. Its protein is CASSLGSVLNYGYTF.

CDR3 in DNA: TGTGCCAGCAGCTTGTCTCAGGGGGCAGGAGGAAACACCATATATTTT. Encoded protein: CASSLSQGAGGNTIYF. This sequence joins TRBV5-5 and TRBJ1-3; 8 nucleotides agree with TRBD1. Looked up from germline, CDR1 is SGHKS and CDR2 is YYEKEE (reference sequence). The CDR3 consists of 16 residues. V lost 1 base to trimming and J lost 4 bases; unmatched junction nucleotides: 7.

The rearrangement joins TRBV2 to TRBJ2-2, with D perhaps TRBD1 or TRBD2 (5 bases each). This CDR3 region has 14 residues. Trimming removed 8 bases from V and 3 bases from J, with 13 bases in between. Germline V CDR1 and CDR2: SNHLY, FYNNEI. Here the CDR3 DNA reads TGTGCCAGCCGATACGGGACCTACACCGGGGAGCTGTTTTTT. Its translation: CASRYGTYTGELFF.

The chain uses TRBV9 and TRBJ2-6; 9 bases are a match to TRBD1. V lost 3 bases, J lost 2 bases, and 3 bases stayed unmatched. Germline CDR1 and CDR2: SGDLS and YYNGEE. CDR3 length: 16 amino acids. CDR3 bases: TGTGCCAGCAGCGAGAGGGACAGGGCTGGGGCCAACGTCCTGACTTTC. Translating it yields CASSERDRAGANVLTF. The full variable domain, rest sourced from reference TRBV9 and TRBJ2-6, is DSGVTQTPKHLITATGQRVTLRCSPRSGDLSVYWYQQSLDQGLQFLIQYYNGEERAKGNILERFSAQQFPDLHSELNLSSLELGDSALYFCASSERDRAGANVLTFGAGSRLTVL.

This chain connects TRBV19 to TRBJ2-1, with D possibly called TRBD1 or TRBD2 (6 bases each). The germline V gene has CDR1 LNHDA and CDR2 SQIVND (reference sequence). V was pared by 0 bases and J by 6 bases, with 12 bases between. The CDR3 runs to 15 residues. This CDR3 reads CASSIDEGGTNEQFF. In DNA, the CDR3 is TGTGCCAGTAGTATAGATGAGGGGGGAACCAATGAGCAGTTCTTC.

In this sample, this clone turned up a few times. V and J are TRBV29-1 and TRBJ2-1; possible D gene TRBD1, 6 bases. Germline V gene sequence: CDR1 SQVTM, CDR2 ANQGSEA. V was cut by 6 bases and J by 3 bases, with 15 bases left in between. This CDR3 is 14 amino acids long. The DNA of the CDR3 is TGCAGCGTGAGTGTGGGGGCCGTCTACAATGAGCAGTTCTTC. This encodes CSVSVGAVYNEQFF.

The chain couples TRBV19 to TRBJ1-6; D may be TRBD1 (6 bases). Trimming cost V 5 bases and J 7 bases, with 12 bases left between them. This CDR3 spans 14 amino acids. CDR1 is LNHDA and CDR2 is SQIVND in the germline V gene (reference sequence). CDR3 in amino acids: CASSDGGANSPLHF. Here the CDR3 DNA reads TGTGCCAGTAGTGACGGGGGGGCGAATTCACCCCTCCACTTT.

The V gene is TRBV6-6, the J gene TRBJ1-6; D unresolved. This CDR3 is 15 amino acids long. The germline CDR1 and CDR2 sequences are MNHNY and SVGAGI (reference sequence). The germline V and J ends were trimmed by 2 bases and 0 bases, with 5 bases remaining between them. The CDR3 nucleotides are TGTGCCAGCAGTTACAGAAGCTCCTATAATTCACCCCTCCACTTT. This sequence encodes CASSYRSSYNSPLHF.

The chain links TRBV3-1 (or the pseudogene TRBV3-2) to TRBJ2-7; D not certain. Germline CDR1 and CDR2: LGHDT and YNNKEL (reference sequence). The length of the CDR3 is 13 residues. Trimming removed 3 bases from V and 3 bases from J, with 9 bases in between. The CDR3 protein is CASSQGQYYEQYV. The CDR3 DNA is TGTGCCAGCAGCCAGGGCCAGTACTACGAGCAGTACGTC.

V and J are TRBV5-4 and TRBJ2-5; 8 nucleotides line up with TRBD2. Per the germline V gene, CDR1 is SGHNT and CDR2 is YYREEE (reference sequence). Unmatched junction bases numbered 7, after V lost 3 bases and J lost 3 bases. This CDR3 has 15 residues. The CDR3 reads CASSSGGRKKETQYF. The CDR3 DNA reads TGTGCCAGCAGCTCGGGGGGGAGAAAAAAAGAGACCCAGTACTTC.

The rearrangement joins TRBV7-8 to TRBJ1-5, with D possibly matching TRBD1 (6 bases). This CDR3 has 17 residues. V was trimmed by 5 bases and J by 2 bases, leaving 19 bases between them. CDR1 and CDR2 (germline): SGHVS, FQNEAQ. The CDR3 sequence is CASSPSRGGLGNQPQHF. The CDR3 coding sequence is TGTGCCAGCAGCCCATCGAGGGGGGGGTTGGGCAATCAGCCCCAGCATTTT. The complete variable domain, with remaining parts taken from reference TRBV7-8 and TRBJ1-5, reads GAGVSQSPRYKVAKRGQDVALRCDPISGHVSLFWYQQALGQGPEFLTYFQNEAQLDKSGLPSDRFFAERPEGSVSTLKIQRTQQEDSAVYLCASSPSRGGLGNQPQHFGDGTRLSIL.

V gene TRBV10-1 combines with J gene TRBJ1-5, with unresolved D. Germline V CDR1 and CDR2: WNHNN, SYGVQD (reference sequence). The CDR3 contains 13 residues. The V end was cut by 4 bases, the J end by 4 bases, with 8 bases between. The CDR3 DNA reads as TGCGCCAGCAGTGGAGTCCTTAATCAGCCCCAGCATTTT. Its translation: CASSGVLNQPQHF.

There are a few counts of this clone. V is TRBV10-3 and J is TRBJ1-1; possibly TRBD1 for D (5 bases). Trimming pared 4 bases from V and 5 bases from J, leaving 14 bases between. The germline V gene encodes CDR1 ENHRY and CDR2 SYGVKD. The length of the CDR3 is 14 residues. The CDR3 DNA sequence: TGTGCCATCAGTGGTGGGGGGGGAGAGACTGAAGCTTTCTTT. Translation gives CAISGGGGETEAFF.

The chain joins TRBV6-5 to TRBJ1-6; 8 bases agree with TRBD1. Germline V gives CDR1 MNHEY, CDR2 SVGAGI. This CDR3 comprises 14 residues. Trimming at V came to 5 bases and at J to 6 bases, leaving 3 bases not matched to a gene. In nucleotides, the CDR3 is TGTGCCAGCAGTACGGACAGGGTTAATTCACCCCTCCACTTT. This gives the protein CASSTDRVNSPLHF.

This chain links TRBV7-2 with TRBJ2-5; no definite D call. Trimming stripped 0 bases from V and 2 bases from J, with 7 bases between. This CDR3 spans 14 amino acids. Germline CDR1 and CDR2: SGHTA and FQGNSA. The CDR3 DNA sequence: TGTGCCAGCAGCTTAGCGCGAGTGCAAGAGACCCAGTACTTC. This gives the protein CASSLARVQETQYF.

This chain connects TRBV24-1 to TRBJ2-2, with TRBD2 matching over 8 bases. This CDR3 region has 19 residues. The V gene's germline CDR1 is KGHDR and CDR2 SFDVKD. Germline trimming cut 4 bases from V and 2 bases from J; bases unmatched to any gene: 14. The CDR3 region has the DNA TGTGCCACCAGTGACTCCCCGGGGGGGACACAGAAAAACACCGGGGAGCTGTTTTTT. Translated, it gives CATSDSPGGTQKNTGELFF.

The chain combines TRBV6-5 with TRBJ1-6, with TRBD1 matching 8 bases. V was clipped by 4 bases and J by 14 bases; unmatched bases: 10. This CDR3 has 14 residues. Germline CDR1 reads MNHEY; CDR2 reads SVGAGI. The CDR3 region has the DNA TGTGCCAGCAGTTTTACCGGGACAGGCCATTCCCTCCACTTT. Translating gives CASSFTGTGHSLHF.

The chain uses TRBV28 and TRBJ1-4; D is possibly TRBD1 (6 bases). The length of the CDR3 is 15 residues. Germline assignment: CDR1 MDHEN and CDR2 SYDVKM. Trimming took off 6 bases at V and 6 bases at J, with 17 bases between the two ends. The CDR3 DNA sequence: TGTGCCAGCAGCCACTCGGGGGCGCAGGATGAAAAACTGTTTTTT. Translating it yields CASSHSGAQDEKLFF.

CDR3 in DNA: TGTGCCAGCTCACCACTGCGGGACAATGAGCAGTTCTTC. This encodes CASSPLRDNEQFF. The J gene is TRBJ2-1, the V gene TRBV18; possible D gene TRBD2, 5 bases. Germline lookup yields CDR1 KGHSH and CDR2 LQKENI. V was pared by 1 base and J by 5 bases, with 6 bases between. The CDR3 consists of 13 residues. Full variable domain (remainder filled in from reference TRBV18 and TRBJ2-1): NAGVMQNPRHLVRRRGQEARLRCSPMKGHSHVYWYRQLPEEGLKFMVYLQKENIIDESGMPKERFSAEFPKEGPSILRIQQVVRGDSAAYFCASSPLRDNEQFFGPGTRLTVL.

The rearrangement links TRBV10-3 to TRBJ1-3; the D gene is possibly TRBD1 (6 bases). Looked up from germline, CDR1 is ENHRY and CDR2 is SYGVKD. Trimming left V 5 bases short and J 0 bases short, with 8 bases between. There are 14 residues in the CDR3. The CDR3 reads CAISTGNSGNTIYF. CDR3 coding DNA: TGTGCCATCAGTACAGGGAACTCTGGAAACACCATATATTTT.

This clone has just a few counts. The V and J genes are TRBV4-2 and TRBJ1-3, with TRBD1 matching over 7 bases. V shed 4 bases and J 0 bases; nucleotides not matched to a gene: 6. Germline CDR1 reads LGHNA; CDR2 reads YNFKEQ. The CDR3 is 16 residues long. The CDR3 DNA follows: TGTGCCAGCAGCCGAGAGACAGGGTTCTCTGGAAACACCATATATTTT. Translating it yields CASSRETGFSGNTIYF.

V and J are TRBV6-7 and TRBJ2-3, with D perhaps assigned TRBD1 or TRBD2 (5 bases each). TRBV6-7 falls under the ORF class, with uncertain function. Between the trimmed V and J ends, which lost 6 bases and 3 bases, there was a span of 16 bases. CDR3 size: 15 residues. DNA of the CDR3: TGTGCCAGCAGGCCTGGGGGATTGAGGACAGATACGCAGTATTTT. Protein sequence: CASRPGGLRTDTQYF.

CDR3 residues: CASSRPQGLDNEQFF. The CDR3 region has the DNA TGCGCCAGCAGCCGACCGCAGGGGCTAGACAATGAGCAGTTCTTC. This chain uses TRBV4-1 with TRBJ2-1, with a possible D match to TRBD1 (6 bases). CDR1 MGHRA and CDR2 YSYEKL come from the germline V gene. V was clipped by 4 bases and J by 5 bases, with 15 bases between them. The CDR3 is made up of 15 amino acids.

The chain links TRBV7-3 to TRBJ2-6; tentatively, D is TRBD1 or TRBD2 (5 bases each). V was clipped by 5 bases and J by 2 bases, with 19 bases between them. The CDR3 runs to 18 residues. CDR1 SGHTA and CDR2 FQGTGA come from the germline V gene. For the CDR3, the DNA is TGTGCCAGCAGCACGGGACGCCCGGGCAATACTGGGGCCAACGTCCTGACTTTC. It encodes CASSTGRPGNTGANVLTF.

The chain recombines TRBV6-2 or TRBV6-3 with TRBJ2-7, with D possibly matching TRBD2 (7 bases). Germline CDR1 reads MNHEY; CDR2 reads SVGEGT. The CDR3 is 14 amino acids. Deletions cut 6 bases from V and 2 bases from J, with 14 bases between. The CDR3 nucleotides are TGTGCCAGCAGCCCCGTGCGGGGGCCCTACGAGCAGTACGTC. It yields the protein CASSPVRGPYEQYV.

This clone has a handful of counts. The chain is built from TRBV30 and TRBJ1-3; D is perhaps TRBD1 (6 bases). Germline V gives CDR1 GTSNPN, CDR2 SVGIG (reference sequence). V was clipped by 4 bases and J by 4 bases, with 11 bases between them. CDR3 length: 13 amino acids. In DNA form, the CDR3 reads TGTGCCTGGAACGGGGGCACGGGAAACACCATATATTTT. Its translation: CAWNGGTGNTIYF.

This clone was counted only a few times. CDR3 loop: CASSLGGRNSNQPQHF. The CDR3 DNA reads as TGTGCCAGCAGCTTAGGAGGACGGAATAGCAATCAGCCCCAGCATTTT. The V and J genes are TRBV7-8 and TRBJ1-5; D is ambiguous. CDR1 and CDR2 (germline): SGHVS, FQNEAQ. This CDR3 comprises 16 residues. V was pared by 1 base and J by 0 bases, with 10 bases between.

In its sample, this clone was seen once. This sequence joins TRBV9 and TRBJ2-1; 8 bases align to TRBD1. The CDR3 totals 14 residues. J lost 4 bases, V lost 4 bases, and 4 bases had no gene match. Germline V gives CDR1 SGDLS, CDR2 YYNGEE. In DNA form, the CDR3 reads TGTGCCAGCAGCCCCCGGACAGGGTACAATGAGCAGTTCTTC. This translates into CASSPRTGYNEQFF.

This chain joins TRBV7-9 and TRBJ1-6; TRBD1 is a possible D gene (5 bases). Deletions cut 5 bases from V and 11 bases from J, with 13 bases between. This CDR3 is 13 amino acids long. The germline V gene encodes CDR1 SEHNR and CDR2 FQNEAQ (reference sequence). Written as DNA, the CDR3 is TGTGCCAGCAGCCCATTGGGGGGGGCACCCCTCCACTTT. Translating gives CASSPLGGAPLHF.